The entry below describes one TCR beta chain. The method was immunoSEQ multiplex PCR; TCRdb's version includes in-frame clones alone and lacks a portion of them. This repertoire shows tens of thousands of clones, roughly 77% found once; its top ten account for about 40%. The data derive from a study of blood T cell repertoires in COVID-19. The germline V gene encodes CDR1 SGHRS and CDR2 YFSETQ. This CDR3 comprises 14 residues. The V gene end was trimmed by 0 bases and the J gene end by 4 bases; junction bases not matched to a gene: 3. The chain couples TRBV5-1 to TRBJ2-7; TRBD2 agrees at 8 bases. What was sequenced was peripheral blood. The source is a man older than 75 with active or convalescent COVID-19. CDR3 in amino acids: CASSLARGGYEQYF. The CDR3 DNA reads TGCGCCAGCAGCTTGGCCCGGGGGGGATACGAGCAGTACTTC.